This T cell receptor (beta chain) was observed in a study of OX40 agonist ivuxolimab in advanced cancers. Concerning this clone: Its antigen is currently unknown.

The assay was immunoSEQ multiplex PCR, and TCRdb's table has in-frame clones only and misses some. Among 37,000 or so clones listed, roughly four fifths were seen once. The study, taken as a whole, reports: Among some nonresponders, normalized T-cell clonal expansion was also low. Averaged across samples, CD8+ T cells carried more expanded clones than CD4+ did. Antigen specificity of clonally expanded peripheral T cells was not established.

Anyone with autoimmune disease history or systemic immunosuppression was excluded. Here the sequenced sample was CD4+ or CD8+ T cells sorted from blood, taken in a trial of the OX40 agonist ivuxolimab. The sequence derives from an adult with an advanced solid tumor such as melanoma, head and neck, liver or kidney cancer.

The CDR3 is CASSYLGDTQYF. The CDR3 bases are TGTGCCAGCAGTTACCTAGGGGATACGCAGTATTTT. The chain uses TRBV6-5 and TRBJ2-3; no firm D call. V gave up 2 bases and J gave up 6 bases, with 6 bases separating them. The CDR3 has 12 residues. Germline loops: CDR1 MNHEY, CDR2 SVGAGI.